Listed below are T cell receptor beta chains from one sample, sequenced in a study of tumor-infiltrating lymphocytes in primary liver carcinoma. TCRdb processed the multiplex PCR reads anew with MiXCR; each CDR3 protein has one entry. The repertoire includes about 320,000 distinct CDR3 sequences, around three fifths of them detected once, and 9% sits in the top ten. Sequenced sample: peripheral blood. The origin of the receptors is a man aged 35 to 55 with primary liver carcinoma and hepatitis B virus infection. CDR3s include the opening cysteine and the closing phenylalanine or tryptophan. The order of the fields is V gene, D gene, J gene, clone size, CDR3 DNA, CDR3 protein. D genes are given only for firm matches. Clone size, where shown, is once, few, many, or a class for clones that have expanded.

V: TRBV6-5; D: -; J: TRBJ1-6; size: -; DNA: TGTGCCAGCAGTTACGCATGGATGGATTCACCCCTCCGCTTT; CDR3: CASSYAWMDSPLRF
V: TRBV14; D: -; J: TRBJ1-6; size: -; DNA: TGTGCCAGCAGCCAGGGCAGAGGGTATAACTCACCCCTCCACTTT; CDR3: CASSQGRGYNSPLHF
V: TRBV6-1; D: TRBD2; J: TRBJ2-1; size: many; DNA: TGTGCCAGCAGTGAAGTCTGGGGCGGGGGCAATGAGCAGTTCTTC; CDR3: CASSEVWGGGNEQFF
V: TRBV29-1; D: -; J: TRBJ1-2; size: many; DNA: TGCAGCGTTGATCAGGGGCTCACGAACTATGGCTACACCTTC; CDR3: CSVDQGLTNYGYTF
V: TRBV5-1; D: -; J: TRBJ2-5; size: -; DNA: TGCGCCAGCAGCCTATTAGGATCGGAGACCCAGAACTTC; CDR3: CASSLLGSETQNF
V: TRBV19; D: -; J: TRBJ1-5; size: -; DNA: TGTGCCAGCAGTACTGCCGGGACAAGTAATCAGCCCCAGCATTTT; CDR3: CASSTAGTSNQPQHF
V: TRBV19; D: -; J: TRBJ2-4; size: -; DNA: TGTGCCAGTAGTATCTCCGTGACAAGGAAAAACATTCAGTACTTC; CDR3: CASSISVTRKNIQYF
V: TRBV11-1; D: TRBD2; J: TRBJ2-1; size: many; DNA: TGTGCCAGCAGCTTAGAGGTTAGCGGGACCAATGAGCAGTTCTTC; CDR3: CASSLEVSGTNEQFF
V: TRBV4-2; D: -; J: TRBJ2-7; size: -; DNA: TGTGCCAGCAGCCTTTCCGCGGACAAGACCTACGAGCAGTACTTC; CDR3: CASSLSADKTYEQYF
V: TRBV29-1; D: -; J: TRBJ2-3; size: -; DNA: TGCAGCGTTGAGAGGGTAGCGGAGCTCACAGATATGCAGTATTTT; CDR3: CSVERVAELTDMQYF
V: TRBV5-4; D: -; J: TRBJ2-7; size: many; DNA: TGTGCCAGCAGCTTCGGGGGATTAGCAGAATACGAGCAGTACTTC; CDR3: CASSFGGLAEYEQYF
V: TRBV28; D: -; J: TRBJ1-2; size: -; DNA: TGTGCCAGCAGCCCCCCGGGGACGGGCTATGGCTACACCTTC; CDR3: CASSPPGTGYGYTF
V: TRBV5-6; D: -; J: TRBJ2-6; size: many; DNA: TGTGCCAGCAGCTTAAAGCTGTTACTCGCCTCTGGGGCCAACGTCCTGACTTTC; CDR3: CASSLKLLLASGANVLTF
V: TRBV6-2/TRBV6-3; D: -; J: TRBJ2-1; size: -; DNA: TGTGCCAGCACTTCGTCACAGTCCCAGGGGCACTACAATGAGCAGCTCTTC; CDR3: CASTSSQSQGHYNEQLF
V: TRBV10-2; D: TRBD2; J: TRBJ2-5; size: -; DNA: TGCGCCAGCCGGGGACTACCGGGAGTGGAGACCCAATACTTC; CDR3: CASRGLPGVETQYF
V: TRBV29-1; D: -; J: TRBJ2-7; size: -; DNA: TGCAGCGTCGGACTTACGACATGGGGTAACTACGATCAGTACTTC; CDR3: CSVGLTTWGNYDQYF
V: TRBV5-4; D: -; J: TRBJ1-1; size: -; DNA: TGTGCCAGCAGCTTGACGGCTAACATTGAAGCTTTCTTT; CDR3: CASSLTANIEAFF
V: TRBV7-8; D: -; J: TRBJ2-7; size: few; DNA: TGTGCCAGCAGCTTAGATGTGGAGACAGGATGGTACTTC; CDR3: CASSLDVETGWYF